Sequencing of this TCR beta chain was carried out in a study of blood T cell repertoires in COVID-19. Study summary: The United States, Italy and Spain supplied acute and convalescent COVID-19 samples. PBMCs, B-cell-depleted T cells, or T cells were the source of the cDNA or gDNA that made up the material.

This CDR3 is built from 14 residues. Unmatched junction bases numbered 6, after V lost 5 bases and J lost 2 bases. Looked up from germline, CDR1 is SGHVS and CDR2 is FQNEAQ. Source study methods: Reference gene primers were amplified, and this amplification served to estimate nucleated cell counts. TCRdb's table, derived via immunoSEQ multiplex PCR, lists solely in-frame clones and lacks some. That table gives V, J and clone size, and the DNA gave D and trimming. The profile covers about 250,000 clones, with 75% to 95% appearing a single time and 1.5% to 2% taken by the ten largest. Cohort 3 recovered donors had two negative PCRs, clearance, or symptom resolution.

The origin of this receptor is a woman aged 18 to 35 who had recovered from COVID-19. The rearrangement uses TRBV7-8 and TRBJ2-7; 7 nucleotides match TRBD1. The specimen sequenced was PBMCs or T cells enriched from blood (not recorded which). Written as DNA, the CDR3 is TGTGCCAGCAGCGCATGGGACAGACCCTACGAGCAGTACTTC. Its translation: CASSAWDRPYEQYF.